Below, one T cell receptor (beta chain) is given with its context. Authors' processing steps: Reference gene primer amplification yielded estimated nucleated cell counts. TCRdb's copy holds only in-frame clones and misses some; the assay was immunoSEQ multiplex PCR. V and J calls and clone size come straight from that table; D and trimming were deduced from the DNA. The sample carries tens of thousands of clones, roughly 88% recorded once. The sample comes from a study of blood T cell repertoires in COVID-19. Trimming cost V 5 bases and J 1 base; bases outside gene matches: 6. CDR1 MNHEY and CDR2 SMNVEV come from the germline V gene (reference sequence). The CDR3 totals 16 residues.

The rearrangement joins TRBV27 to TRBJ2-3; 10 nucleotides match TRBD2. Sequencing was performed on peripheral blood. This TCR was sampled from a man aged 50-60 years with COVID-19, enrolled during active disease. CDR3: CASSLFLAGGTDTQYF. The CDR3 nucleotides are TGTGCCAGCAGTCTATTTCTAGCGGGAGGCACAGATACGCAGTATTTT.